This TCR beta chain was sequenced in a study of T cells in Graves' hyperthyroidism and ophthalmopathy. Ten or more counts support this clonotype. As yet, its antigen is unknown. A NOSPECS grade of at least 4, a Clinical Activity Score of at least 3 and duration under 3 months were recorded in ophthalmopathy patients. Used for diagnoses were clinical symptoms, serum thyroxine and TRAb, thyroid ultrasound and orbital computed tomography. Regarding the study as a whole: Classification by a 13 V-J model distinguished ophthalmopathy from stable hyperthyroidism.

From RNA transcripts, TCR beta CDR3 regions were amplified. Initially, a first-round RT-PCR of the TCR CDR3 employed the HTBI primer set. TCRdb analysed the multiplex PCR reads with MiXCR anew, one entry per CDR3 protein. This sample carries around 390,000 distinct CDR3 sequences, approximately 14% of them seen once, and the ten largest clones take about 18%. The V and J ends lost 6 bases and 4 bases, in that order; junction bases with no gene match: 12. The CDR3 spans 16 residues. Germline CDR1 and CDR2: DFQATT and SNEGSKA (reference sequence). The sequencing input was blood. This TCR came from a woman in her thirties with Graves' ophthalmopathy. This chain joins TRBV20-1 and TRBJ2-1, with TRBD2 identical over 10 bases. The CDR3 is CSAQPKRGGRYNEQFF. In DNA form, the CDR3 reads TGCAGTGCCCAACCCAAGCGGGGGGGCCGATACAATGAGCAGTTCTTC.